What follows describes a single TCR beta chain. Generated by immunoSEQ multiplex PCR, the TCRdb table keeps only in-frame clones and is missing some. Of 11,000 to 15,000 clones listed, approximately 62% were seen once; the top ten hold less than 9.5%. The sample belongs to a study of tumor-infiltrating lymphocytes in localized non-small cell lung cancer. Study details: Resected tumor was paired with non-adjacent uninvolved lung from the same patient.

The germline V gene has CDR1 GTSNPN and CDR2 SVGIG (reference sequence). Between the trimmed V and J ends, which lost 0 bases and 5 bases, there was a span of 8 bases. The length of the CDR3 is 12 residues. The chain combines TRBV30 with TRBJ2-7; no reliable D call. The source is a human donor with non-small cell lung cancer. Sequenced material: uninvolved lung tissue not adjacent to the tumor. CDR3 in DNA: TGTGCCTGGAGTGTAGTAATGGACGAGCAGTACTTC. This codes for CAWSVVMDEQYF.